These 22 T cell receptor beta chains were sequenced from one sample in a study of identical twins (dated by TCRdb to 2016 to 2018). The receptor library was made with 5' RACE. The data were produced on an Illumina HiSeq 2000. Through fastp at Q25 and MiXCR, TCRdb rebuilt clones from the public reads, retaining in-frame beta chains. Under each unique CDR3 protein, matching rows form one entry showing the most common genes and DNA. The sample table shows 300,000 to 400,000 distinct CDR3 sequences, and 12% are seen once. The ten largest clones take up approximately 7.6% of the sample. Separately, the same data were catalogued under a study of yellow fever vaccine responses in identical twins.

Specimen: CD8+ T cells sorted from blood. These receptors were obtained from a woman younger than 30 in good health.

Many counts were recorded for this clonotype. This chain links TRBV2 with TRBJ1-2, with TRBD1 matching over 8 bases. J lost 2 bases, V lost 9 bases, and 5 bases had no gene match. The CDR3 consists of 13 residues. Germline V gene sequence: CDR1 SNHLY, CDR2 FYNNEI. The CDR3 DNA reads TGTGCCAGGACAGGGGACAACAACTATGGCTACACCTTC. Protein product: CARTGDNNYGYTF.

CDR3 in DNA: TGCAGTGCTAGAGATTCACTAGCGGGCTACGAGCAGTACTTC. The encoded protein is CSARDSLAGYEQYF. The chain employs TRBV20-1 and TRBJ2-7, with 9 bases matching TRBD2. Unmatched junction bases numbered 3, after V lost 0 bases and J lost 3 bases. Germline CDR1 is DFQATT and CDR2 is SNEGSKA (reference sequence). CDR3 length equals 14 residues.

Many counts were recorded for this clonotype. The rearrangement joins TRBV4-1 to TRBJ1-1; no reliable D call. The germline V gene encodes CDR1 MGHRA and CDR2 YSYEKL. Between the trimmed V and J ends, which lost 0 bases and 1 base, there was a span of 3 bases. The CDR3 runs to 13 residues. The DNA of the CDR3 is TGCGCCAGCAGCCAAGAGAAGAACACTGAAGCTTTCTTT. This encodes CASSQEKNTEAFF.

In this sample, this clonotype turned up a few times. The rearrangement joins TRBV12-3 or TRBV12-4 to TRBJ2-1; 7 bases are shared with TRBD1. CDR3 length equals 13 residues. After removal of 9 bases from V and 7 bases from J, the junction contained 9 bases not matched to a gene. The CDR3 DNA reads TGTGCCAGACAGGGGTTCTTGATTAATGAGCAGTTCTTC. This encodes CARQGFLINEQFF.

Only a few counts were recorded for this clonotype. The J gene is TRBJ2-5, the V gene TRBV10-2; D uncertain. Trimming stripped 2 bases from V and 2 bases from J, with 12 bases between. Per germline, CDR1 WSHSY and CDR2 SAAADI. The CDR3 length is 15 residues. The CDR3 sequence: CASSERVGYQETQYF. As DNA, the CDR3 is TGCGCCAGCAGTGAGAGGGTGGGATATCAAGAGACCCAGTACTTC.

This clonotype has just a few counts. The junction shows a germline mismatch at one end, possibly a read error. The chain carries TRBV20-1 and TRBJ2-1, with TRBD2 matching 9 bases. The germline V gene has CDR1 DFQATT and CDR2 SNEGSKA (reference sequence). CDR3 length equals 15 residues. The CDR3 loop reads CSARELSGSYYEQFF. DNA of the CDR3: TGCAGTGCTAGAGAGCTTAGCGGGAGCTACTATGAGCAGTTCTTC.

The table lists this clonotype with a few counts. The CDR3 reads CASSLLGHPEAFF. In nucleotides, the CDR3 is TGTGCCAGCAGTTTACTGGGTCACCCTGAAGCTTTCTTT. The rearrangement joins TRBV28 to TRBJ1-1, with D hard to call. CDR3 length equals 13 residues. The V gene lost 2 bases and the J gene lost 6 bases, with 10 bases spanning the gap. CDR1 MDHEN and CDR2 SYDVKM come from the germline V gene.

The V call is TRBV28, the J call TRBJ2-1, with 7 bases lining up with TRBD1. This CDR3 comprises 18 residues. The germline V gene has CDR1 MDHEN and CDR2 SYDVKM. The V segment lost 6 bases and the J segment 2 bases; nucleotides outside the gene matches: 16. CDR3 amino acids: CASSLNRDSPTPYNEQFF. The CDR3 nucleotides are TGTGCCAGCAGCTTAAACCGGGACAGCCCAACTCCCTACAATGAGCAGTTCTTC.

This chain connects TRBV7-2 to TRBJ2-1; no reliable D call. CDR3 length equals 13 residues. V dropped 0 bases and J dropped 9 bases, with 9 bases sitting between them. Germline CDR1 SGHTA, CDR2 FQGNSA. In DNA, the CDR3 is TGTGCCAGCAGCTTAGCGCTTCGAACTGAGCAGTTCTTC. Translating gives CASSLALRTEQFF. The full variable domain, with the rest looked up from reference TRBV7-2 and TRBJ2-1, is GAGVSQSPSNKVTEKGKDVELRCDPISGHTALYWYRQSLGQGLEFLIYFQGNSAPDKSGLPSDRFSAERTGGSVSTLTIQRTQQEDSAVYLCASSLALRTEQFFGPGTRLTVL.

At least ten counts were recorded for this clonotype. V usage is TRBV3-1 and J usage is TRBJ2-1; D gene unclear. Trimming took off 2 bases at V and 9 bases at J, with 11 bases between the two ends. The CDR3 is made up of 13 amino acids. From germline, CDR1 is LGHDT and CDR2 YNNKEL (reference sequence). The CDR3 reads CASSQFLSAEQFF. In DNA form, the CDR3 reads TGTGCCAGCAGCCAATTCCTCAGCGCTGAGCAGTTCTTC.

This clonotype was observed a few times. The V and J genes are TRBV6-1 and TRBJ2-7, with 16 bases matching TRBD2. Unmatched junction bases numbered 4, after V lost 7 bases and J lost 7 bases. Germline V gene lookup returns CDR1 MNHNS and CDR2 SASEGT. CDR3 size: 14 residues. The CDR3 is CASMGLAGGEEQYF. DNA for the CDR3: TGTGCCAGCATGGGACTAGCGGGAGGGGAAGAGCAGTACTTC.

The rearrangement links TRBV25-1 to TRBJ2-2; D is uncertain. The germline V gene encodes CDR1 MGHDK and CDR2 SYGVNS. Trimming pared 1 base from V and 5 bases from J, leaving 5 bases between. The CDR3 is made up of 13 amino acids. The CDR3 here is CASSELGTGELFF. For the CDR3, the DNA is TGTGCCAGCAGTGAATTGGGGACCGGGGAGCTGTTTTTT.

CDR3: CATSDNRMERSYNEQFF. The DNA of the CDR3 is TGTGCCACCAGTGATAATCGGATGGAGAGATCCTACAATGAGCAGTTCTTC. The chain recombines TRBV24-1 with TRBJ2-1; D ambiguous. CDR1 is KGHDR, CDR2 SFDVKD, per germline. This CDR3 is 17 amino acids long. Trimming shortened V by 3 bases and J by 1 base, and 15 bases separated the two germline ends.

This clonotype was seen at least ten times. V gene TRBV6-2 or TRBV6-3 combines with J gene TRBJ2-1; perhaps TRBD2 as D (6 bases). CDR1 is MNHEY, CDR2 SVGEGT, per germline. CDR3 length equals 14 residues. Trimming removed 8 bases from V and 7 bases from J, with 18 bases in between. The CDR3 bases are TGTGCCAGCGATAAGGGACTCAATTGGAATGAGCAGTTCTTC. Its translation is CASDKGLNWNEQFF.

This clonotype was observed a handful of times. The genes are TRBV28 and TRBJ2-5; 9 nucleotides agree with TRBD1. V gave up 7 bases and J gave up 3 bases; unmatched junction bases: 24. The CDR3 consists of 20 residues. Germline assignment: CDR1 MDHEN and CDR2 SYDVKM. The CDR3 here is CASNSRGTGTGSFWEETQYF. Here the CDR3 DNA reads TGTGCCAGCAATTCTAGGGGTACCGGGACAGGGAGTTTTTGGGAAGAGACCCAGTACTTC.

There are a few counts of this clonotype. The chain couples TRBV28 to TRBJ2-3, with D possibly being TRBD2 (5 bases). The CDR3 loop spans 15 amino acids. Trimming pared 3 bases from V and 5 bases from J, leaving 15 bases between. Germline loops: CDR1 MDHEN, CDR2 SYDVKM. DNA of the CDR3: TGTGCCAGCAGTTTGGAAATATCCGGGGAAGATACGCAGTATTTT. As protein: CASSLEISGEDTQYF.

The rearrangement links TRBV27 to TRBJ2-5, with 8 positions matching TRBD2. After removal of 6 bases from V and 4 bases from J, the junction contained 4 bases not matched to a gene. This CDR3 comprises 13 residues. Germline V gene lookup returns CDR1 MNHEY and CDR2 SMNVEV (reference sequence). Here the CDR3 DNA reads TGTGCCAGCAGCGGGAGGGGGGGAGAGACCCAGTACTTC. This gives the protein CASSGRGGETQYF.

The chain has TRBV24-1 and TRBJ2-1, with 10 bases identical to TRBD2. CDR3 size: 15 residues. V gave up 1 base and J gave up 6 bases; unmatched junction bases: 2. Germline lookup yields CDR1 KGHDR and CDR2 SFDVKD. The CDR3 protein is CATSDFSGRGNEQFF. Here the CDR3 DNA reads TGTGCCACCAGTGATTTCAGCGGGAGGGGCAATGAGCAGTTCTTC.

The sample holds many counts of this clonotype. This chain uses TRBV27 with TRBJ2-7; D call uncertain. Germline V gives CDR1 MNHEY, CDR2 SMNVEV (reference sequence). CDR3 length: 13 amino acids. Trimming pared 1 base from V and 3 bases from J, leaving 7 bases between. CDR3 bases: TGTGCCAGCAGTTTATACGGAGACTACGAGCAGTACTTC. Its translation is CASSLYGDYEQYF.

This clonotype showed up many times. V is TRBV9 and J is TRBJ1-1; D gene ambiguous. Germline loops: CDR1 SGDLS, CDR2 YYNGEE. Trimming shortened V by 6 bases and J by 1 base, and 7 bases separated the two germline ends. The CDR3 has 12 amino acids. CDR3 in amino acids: CASNSENTEAFF. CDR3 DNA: TGTGCCAGCAATAGCGAGAACACTGAAGCTTTCTTT.

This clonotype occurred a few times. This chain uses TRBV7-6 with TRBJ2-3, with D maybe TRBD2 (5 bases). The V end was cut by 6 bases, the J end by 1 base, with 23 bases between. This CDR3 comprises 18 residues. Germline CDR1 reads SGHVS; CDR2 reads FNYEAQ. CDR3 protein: CASSGTETERVGTDTQYF. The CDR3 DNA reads TGTGCCAGCAGTGGTACCGAGACGGAGAGGGTGGGCACAGATACGCAGTATTTT.

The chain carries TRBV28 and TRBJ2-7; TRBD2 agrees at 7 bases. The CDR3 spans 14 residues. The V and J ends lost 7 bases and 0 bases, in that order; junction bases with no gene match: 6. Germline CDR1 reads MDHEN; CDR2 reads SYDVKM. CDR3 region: CASKSSGTSYEQYV. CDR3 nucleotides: TGTGCCAGCAAAAGCAGCGGGACCTCCTACGAGCAGTACGTC.